This T cell receptor (beta chain) was captured by sequencing in a study of cytomegalovirus exposure and HLA in healthy donors. PCR primers comprised 60 Vbeta and 13 Jbeta primers. Sequencing was performed with immunoSEQ multiplex PCR; in TCRdb, only in-frame clones are kept and a portion is missing. The table has approximately 210,000 clones, 79% seen once; the top ten hold approximately 1.4%. Trimming removed 0 bases from V and 5 bases from J, with 6 bases in between. The CDR3 covers 14 residues. Germline loops: CDR1 SGDLS, CDR2 YYNGEE. The clonotype originates from a girl aged 10 to 17 in good health and CMV-seropositive. Sequencing used PBMCs. The genes are TRBV9 and TRBJ1-6, with a tentative D call TRBD1 (5 bases). DNA for the CDR3: TGTGCCAGCAGCGTAGGGGGGGATAATTCACCCCTCCACTTT. Its translation: CASSVGGDNSPLHF.